The 15 T cell receptor beta chains below come from one sample, sequenced in a study of blood T cells in healthy people across ages. Primers used in a second PCR of about 6 to 12 cycles were a sample-barcoded 5' primer and a J-beta primer mix. Each CDR3 protein is one row after TCRdb ran MiXCR on the 5' RACE reads. The sample holds 800,000 to 950,000 distinct CDR3 sequences; about 28% are singletons and the top ten take around 9.6%. The same data also went into a second study, on T cells of mothers and their children.

The sequenced sample consisted of blood. The receptor source for this set is a middle-aged woman in good health.

Of note for this clonotype: Just one base apart from a much larger clone, this may be a read error. The chain recombines TRBV3-1 with TRBJ2-7, with TRBD2 identical over 7 bases. The CDR3 runs to 18 residues. Germline values: CDR1 LGHDT, CDR2 YNNKEL (reference sequence). CDR3 sequence reads: CACSQDPGGTMLSYEQYF. The DNA of the CDR3 is TGTGCCTGCAGCCAAGATCCCGGCGGGACTATGCTTTCCTACGAGCAGTACTTC.

This clonotype has a count of ten or more. J is TRBJ2-1 and V is TRBV12-3 or TRBV12-4; D not certain. Trimming left V 6 bases short and J 2 bases short, with 8 bases between. This CDR3 is 13 amino acids long. This CDR3 is CASSGRAYNEQFF. The CDR3 bases are TGTGCCAGCAGCGGCAGAGCCTACAATGAGCAGTTCTTC.

DNA for the CDR3: TGTGCCACCAGCACCGCGGGCAGCGAAGGGGAAAAACTGTTTTTT. It specifies CATSTAGSEGEKLFF. The chain recombines TRBV15 with TRBJ1-4, with D unclear. The CDR3 totals 15 residues. The V and J ends lost 4 bases and 8 bases respectively, with 17 bases between them. Germline V gene sequence: CDR1 LNHNV, CDR2 YYDKDF (reference sequence).

The V and J genes are TRBV20-1 and TRBJ2-1; D is unresolved. V gave up 4 bases and J gave up 2 bases, with 9 bases separating them. Looked up from germline, CDR1 is DFQATT and CDR2 is SNEGSKA (reference sequence). The CDR3 is 13 residues long. CDR3 sequence: CSATPKPYNEQFF. DNA of the CDR3: TGCAGTGCTACTCCAAAACCCTACAATGAGCAGTTCTTC.

V usage is TRBV5-1 and J usage is TRBJ2-1; 7 bases match TRBD2. V lost 5 bases to trimming and J lost 3 bases; unmatched junction nucleotides: 5. CDR1 is SGHRS and CDR2 is YFSETQ in the germline V gene. The CDR3 spans 14 residues. The CDR3 nucleotides are TGCGCCAGCAGGCCCCCGGGGGGCTACAATGAGCAGTTCTTC. Translation: CASRPPGGYNEQFF.

With respect to this clonotype: Since a much larger clone is just one base distant, this may be a read error. The gene calls are TRBV4-1 and TRBJ2-7, with TRBD2 matching over 14 bases. Germline CDR1 is MGHRA and CDR2 is YSYEKL. Trimming removed 2 bases from V and 12 bases from J; junction bases left unmatched: 15. The CDR3 contains 17 residues. The CDR3 here is CASSQHTGLAGEETRYF. For the CDR3, the DNA is TGCGCCAGCAGCCAACATACGGGACTAGCGGGGGAAGAGACCCGGTACTTC.

For this clonotype: This sequence may be a read error, since a much larger clone differs from it by one base. DNA for the CDR3: TGTGCCATCAGTGCACGGTCAGGGAGCTCTGGGGCCAACGTCCTGACTTTC. It is translated as CAISARSGSSGANVLTF. The rearrangement uses TRBV10-3 and TRBJ2-6, with D possibly called TRBD1 or TRBD2 (5 bases each). Deletions cut 4 bases from V and 0 bases from J, with 13 bases between. CDR3 length: 17 residues. The germline gives CDR1 ENHRY, CDR2 SYGVKD.

As to this clonotype: A clone one base away is much larger, so this may be a read error. A read error is likely, as this CDR3 ends without the conserved phenylalanine or tryptophan. CDR3 in amino acids: CASSSLSDNEQFS. In DNA, the CDR3 is TGTGCCAGCAGCTCCCTATCGGACAATGAGCAGTTCTCC. V is TRBV7-6 and J is TRBJ2-1; no clear D. V lost 4 bases to trimming and J lost 5 bases, with 9 bases between them. This CDR3 is 13 amino acids long. Germline values: CDR1 SGHVS, CDR2 FNYEAQ.

Here the CDR3 DNA reads TGTGCCAGCAGTGGGGCCGGACAGGGGCGTGGAGGCTACACCTTC. Translated, it gives CASSGAGQGRGGYTF. The genes are TRBV2 and TRBJ1-2, with TRBD1 identical over 9 bases. Germline V gene lookup returns CDR1 SNHLY and CDR2 FYNNEI. The junction had 11 bases not matched to a gene; V was cut back by 4 bases and J by 8 bases. The CDR3 is made up of 15 amino acids. Based on the CDR3 plus reference TRBV2 and TRBJ1-2, the full variable domain is EPEVTQTPSHQVTQMGQEVILRCVPISNHLYFYWYRQILGQKVEFLVSFYNNEISEKSEIFDDQFSVERPDGSNFTLKIRSTKLEDSAMYFCASSGAGQGRGGYTFGSGTRLTVV.

This chain links TRBV7-2 with TRBJ2-1, with TRBD2 matching over 10 bases. Germline V lookup: CDR1 SGHTA, CDR2 FQGNSA. Trimming at V came to 6 bases and at J to 4 bases, leaving 6 bases not matched to a gene. The CDR3 runs to 15 residues. The CDR3 is CASRLGTSEYNEQFF. The CDR3 nucleotides read TGTGCCAGCAGGCTAGGGACTAGCGAATACAATGAGCAGTTCTTC.

The rearrangement links TRBV4-1 to TRBJ2-3, with 7 positions matching TRBD2. Trimming took 1 base from V and 0 from J; bases not matched to a gene: 13. The CDR3 length is 19 residues. Germline V gives CDR1 MGHRA, CDR2 YSYEKL. The DNA for the CDR3 is TGCGCCAGCAGCCAAGTTCAAGGTACGGCTAGCGGAAGCACAGATACGCAGTATTTT. Amino acids: CASSQVQGTASGSTDTQYF.

This clonotype has more than one count but fewer than ten. The rearrangement joins TRBV20-1 to TRBJ1-5; D is ambiguous. CDR1 is DFQATT, CDR2 SNEGSKA, per germline (reference sequence). The CDR3 length is 15 residues. V lost 1 base to trimming and J lost 2 bases, with 12 bases between them. Here the CDR3 reads CSARGRDGGNQPQHF. CDR3 DNA: TGCAGTGCTAGAGGGAGGGATGGAGGCAATCAGCCCCAGCATTTT.

The table lists this clonotype with a few counts. This chain uses TRBV19 with TRBJ2-7; a possible D gene is TRBD1 (6 bases). CDR3 length equals 14 residues. Deletions cut 8 bases from V and 3 bases from J, with 17 bases between. CDR1 and CDR2 (germline): LNHDA, SQIVND (reference sequence). The CDR3 region has the DNA TGTGCCAGTGCTCCCGGGACATTAAGCTACGAGCAGTACTTC. Protein: CASAPGTLSYEQYF.

This clonotype was picked up a small number of times. V and J are TRBV7-2 and TRBJ2-3, with a weak D call TRBD2 (6 bases). CDR3 length: 18 amino acids. Between the trimmed V and J ends, which lost 2 bases and 1 base, there was a span of 19 bases. Germline CDR1 and CDR2: SGHTA and FQGNSA. The CDR3 sequence: CASSLPMALRGGTDTQYF. The CDR3 DNA is TGTGCCAGCAGCTTACCGATGGCCCTGCGGGGCGGCACAGATACGCAGTATTTT.

The sample holds a few counts of this clonotype. The chain has TRBV7-9 and TRBJ1-2, with 9 bases identical to TRBD1. V shed 9 bases and J 5 bases; nucleotides not matched to a gene: 4. This CDR3 has 12 amino acids. CDR1 is SEHNR and CDR2 is FQNEAQ in the germline V gene (reference sequence). The CDR3 here is CASGQGIYGYTF. DNA of the CDR3: TGTGCCAGTGGACAGGGGATTTATGGCTACACCTTC.